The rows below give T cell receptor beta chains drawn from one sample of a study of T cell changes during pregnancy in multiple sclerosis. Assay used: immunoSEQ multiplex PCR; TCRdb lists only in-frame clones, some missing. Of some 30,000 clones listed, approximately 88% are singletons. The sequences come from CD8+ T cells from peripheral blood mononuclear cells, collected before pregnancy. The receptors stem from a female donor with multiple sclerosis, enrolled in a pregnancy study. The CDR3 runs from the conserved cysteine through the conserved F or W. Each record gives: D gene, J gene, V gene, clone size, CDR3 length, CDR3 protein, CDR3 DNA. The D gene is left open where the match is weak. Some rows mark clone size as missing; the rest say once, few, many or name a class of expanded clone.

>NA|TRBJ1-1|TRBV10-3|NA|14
CAIRSGQPNTEAFF
TGTGCCATCAGGAGCGGACAGCCGAACACTGAAGCTTTCTTT
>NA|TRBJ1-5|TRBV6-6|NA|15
CASSSRGNSNQPQHF
TGTGCCAGCAGTTCCAGGGGAAATAGCAATCAGCCCCAGCATTTT
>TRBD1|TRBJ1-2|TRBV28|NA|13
CASSFRTGVGYTF
TGTGCCAGCAGTTTTCGGACAGGGGTTGGCTACACCTTC
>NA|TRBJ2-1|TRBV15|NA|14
CATHTGSSYNEQFF
TGTGCCACTCATACAGGGAGCTCCTACAATGAGCAGTTCTTC
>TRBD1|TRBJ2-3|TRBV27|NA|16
CASGDGTGFPTDTQYF
TGTGCCAGCGGAGACGGGACAGGGTTTCCGACAGATACGCAGTATTTT
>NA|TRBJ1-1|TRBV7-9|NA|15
CASSAPNSGNTEAFF
TGTGCCAGCAGCGCCCCCAATTCGGGGAACACTGAAGCTTTCTTT
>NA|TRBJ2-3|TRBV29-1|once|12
CSVAERTDTQYF
TGCAGCGTTGCTGAGCGCACAGATACGCAGTATTTT
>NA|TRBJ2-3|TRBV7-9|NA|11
CASSNTDTQYF
TGTGCCAGCAGTAATACAGATACGCAGTATTTT
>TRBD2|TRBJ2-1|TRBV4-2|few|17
CASSQLVSLAGSNEQFF
TGTGCCAGCAGCCAACTGGTTAGCCTAGCGGGAAGTAATGAGCAGTTCTTC
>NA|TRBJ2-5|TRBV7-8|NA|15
CASSLVGGPQETQYF
TGTGCCAGCAGCTTAGTAGGCGGCCCCCAAGAGACCCAGTACTTC
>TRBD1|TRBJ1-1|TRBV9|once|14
CASSVQGAGTEAFF
TGTGCCAGCAGCGTTCAGGGGGCGGGAACTGAAGCTTTCTTT
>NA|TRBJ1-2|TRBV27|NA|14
CASSPLIANYGYTF
TGTGCCAGCAGCCCCCTAATAGCTAACTATGGCTACACCTTC
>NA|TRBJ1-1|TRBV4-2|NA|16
CASSQDSSAWDTEAFF
TGTGCCAGCAGCCAAGACAGTAGCGCGTGGGACACTGAAGCTTTCTTT
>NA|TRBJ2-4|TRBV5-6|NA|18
CASSWTIPKGRGKGIQYF
TGTGCCAGCAGCTGGACGATACCGAAGGGGAGGGGGAAAGGCATTCAGTACTTC
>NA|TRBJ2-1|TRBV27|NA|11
CASSSYLEQFF
TGTGCCAGCAGTTCATACCTAGAGCAGTTCTTC
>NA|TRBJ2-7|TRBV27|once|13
CASSLSPGYEQYF
TGTGCCAGCAGTTTATCTCCCGGCTACGAGCAGTACTTC
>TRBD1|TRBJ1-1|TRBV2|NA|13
CATKGQVIAEAFF
TGTGCCACCAAGGGACAGGTAATCGCTGAAGCTTTCTTT
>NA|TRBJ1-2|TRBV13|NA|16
CASSFSTEGGVYGYTF
TGTGCCAGCAGCTTTAGCACAGAGGGAGGGGTCTATGGCTACACCTTC
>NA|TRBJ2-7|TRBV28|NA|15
CASSSVETRWHEQYF
TGTGCCAGCAGTTCCGTGGAGACTCGTTGGCACGAGCAGTACTTC
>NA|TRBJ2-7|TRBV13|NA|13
CASSFPSSYEQYF
TGTGCCAGCAGCTTCCCGAGCTCCTACGAGCAGTACTTC
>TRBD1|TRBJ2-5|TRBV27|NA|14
CASSRGTGWETQYF
TGTGCCAGCAGTCGAGGGACAGGGTGGGAGACCCAGTACTTC
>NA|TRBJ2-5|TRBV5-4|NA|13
CASSFNREAWWYF
TGTGCCAGCAGCTTCAACAGGGAAGCTTGGTGGTACTTC
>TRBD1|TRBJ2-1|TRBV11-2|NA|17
CASSSRRQGPSYNEQFF
TGTGCCAGCAGCTCCCGCCGACAGGGTCCCTCCTACAATGAGCAGTTCTTC
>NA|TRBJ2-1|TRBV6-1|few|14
CASSEGPAEGQQFF
TGTGCCAGCAGTGAAGGCCCAGCGGAAGGGCAGCAGTTCTTC
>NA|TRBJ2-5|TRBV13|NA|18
CASSQSDRDNQYQETQYF
TGTGCCAGCAGCCAGAGCGACCGGGACAATCAGTACCAAGAGACCCAGTACTTC
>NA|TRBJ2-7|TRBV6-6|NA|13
CASSYSGRSEQYF
TGTGCCAGCAGTTACTCGGGTAGGAGCGAGCAGTACTTC
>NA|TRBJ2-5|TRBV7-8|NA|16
CASSLAQPGARETQYF
TGTGCCAGCAGCTTAGCGCAACCAGGGGCCCGGGAGACCCAGTACTTC
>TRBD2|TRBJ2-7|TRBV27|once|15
CASSPTAGEGNEQYF
TGTGCCAGCAGTCCCACAGCGGGAGAGGGTAACGAGCAGTACTTC
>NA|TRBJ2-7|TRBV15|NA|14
CATGAGLSSYEQYF
TGTGCCACCGGTGCCGGTTTGAGCTCCTACGAGCAGTACTTC
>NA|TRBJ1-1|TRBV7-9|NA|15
CATTGGKGMNTEAFF
TGTGCCACTACGGGAGGGAAAGGGATGAACACTGAAGCTTTCTTT
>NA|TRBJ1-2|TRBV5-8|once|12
CASSDAGDGYTF
TGTGCCAGCAGCGATGCAGGGGATGGCTACACCTTC
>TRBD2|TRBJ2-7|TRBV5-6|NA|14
CASSPAGVTYEQYF
TGTGCCAGCAGCCCGGCGGGGGTTACCTACGAGCAGTACTTC
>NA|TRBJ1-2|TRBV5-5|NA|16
CASTPVPGGLIYGYTF
TGTGCCAGCACCCCGGTCCCGGGGGGGCTCATCTATGGCTACACCTTC